This T cell receptor beta chain originates from a study of radiation and T cells in renal cell carcinoma. Study-wide background: Nephrectomy followed 15 Gy stereotactic body radiation by 4 weeks.

Concerning this clone itself: Its antigen is unknown.

Study observations and caveats: No pretreatment tumor biopsies were available for baseline clonotypes.

Time point: blood 2 weeks post-SBRT. Treatment denoted: 15 Gy SBRT to primary tumor, nephrectomy 4 weeks later. The patient's renal cell carcinoma had clear cell pathology. Measured with immunoSEQ multiplex PCR; TCRdb has only the in-frame clones, and not every one. This sample has about 150,000 clones, with about nine tenths found just once. V was trimmed by 0 bases and J by 6 bases, leaving 9 bases between them. CDR1 is SGHNT, CDR2 YYREEE, per germline (reference sequence). The CDR3 is 13 residues long. The sequence was obtained from a woman aged 50 to 60 with renal cell carcinoma. The chain couples TRBV5-4 to TRBJ1-1; TRBD1 might be the D (5 bases). The specimen comprised blood, sampled from a patient whose treatment included radiotherapy and nephrectomy. The CDR3 DNA follows: TGTGCCAGCAGCTTGGCTGGGGACTCTGAAGCTTTCTTT. Protein: CASSLAGDSEAFF. The complete variable domain, with remaining parts taken from reference TRBV5-4 and TRBJ1-1, reads ETGVTQSPTHLIKTRGQQVTLRCSSQSGHNTVSWYQQALGQGPQFIFQYYREEENGRGNFPPRFSGLQFPNYSSELNVNALELDDSALYLCASSLAGDSEAFFGQGTRLTVV.